This passage covers 19 T cell receptor beta chains from one sample sequenced in a study of T cell repertoires in ileal Crohn's disease. The protocol was immunoSEQ multiplex PCR, while the TCRdb copy is restricted to in-frame clones and leaves out a portion. The sample shows some 28,000 clones, 81% of them seen only once. Sequencing was done on a sample of ileal tissue. Receptors were obtained from an adult with Crohn's disease.

The chain uses TRBV9 and TRBJ1-4; 7 bases are a match to TRBD1. CDR1 is SGDLS and CDR2 is YYNGEE in the germline V gene. V gave up 4 bases and J gave up 0 bases; unmatched junction bases: 6. The CDR3 is 16 residues long. The DNA for the CDR3 is TGTGCCAGCAGCCCTCAAGGGGGCACAACTAATGAAAAACTGTTTTTT. Its protein product is CASSPQGGTTNEKLFF.

This sequence joins TRBV4-1 and TRBJ1-2, with D unresolved. The V gene's germline CDR1 is MGHRA and CDR2 YSYEKL. This CDR3 is built from 15 residues. V was clipped by 0 bases and J by 5 bases, with 13 bases between them. CDR3 nucleotides: TGCGCCAGCAGCCAAGAGATCTCCAATACATATGGCTACACCTTC. It yields the protein CASSQEISNTYGYTF.

This clone was counted only a few times. The J gene is TRBJ2-7, the V gene TRBV6-1; 10 bases are shared with TRBD1. Looked up from germline, CDR1 is MNHNS and CDR2 is SASEGT. The V gene end was trimmed by 6 bases and the J gene end by 0 bases; junction bases not matched to a gene: 5. This CDR3 has 15 residues. Here the CDR3 reads CASSPWTGGSYEQYF. CDR3 coding DNA: TGTGCCAGCAGCCCCTGGACAGGGGGCTCCTACGAGCAGTACTTC.

The V gene is TRBV7-9, the J gene TRBJ2-5, with TRBD1 identical over 7 bases. From germline, CDR1 is SEHNR and CDR2 FQNEAQ (reference sequence). The CDR3 totals 15 residues. Trimming took 6 bases from V and 5 from J; bases not matched to a gene: 12. The CDR3 sequence: CASRPSGGGKETQYF. Written as DNA, the CDR3 is TGTGCCAGCAGGCCCTCAGGGGGTGGTAAGGAGACCCAGTACTTC.

This chain uses TRBV11-1 with TRBJ2-7; tentative D call: TRBD1 (5 bases). The CDR3 contains 14 residues. In germline, CDR1 is SGHAT, CDR2 FQDESV (reference sequence). With 0 bases removed from V and 1 base from J, the gap between germline ends came to 7 bases. The CDR3, as DNA: TGTGCCAGCAGCTTAGCCAGGGCGTCCTACGAGCAGTACTTC. This gives the protein CASSLARASYEQYF.

This rearrangement joins TRBV10-2 to TRBJ2-1, with 8 positions matching TRBD2. V shed 1 base, J shed 6 bases, and the junction held 11 bases outside the gene matches. The CDR3 sequence is 17 residues long. The V gene's germline CDR1 is WSHSY and CDR2 SAAADI. CDR3 amino acids: CASSEFGRGTRINEQFF. In DNA, the CDR3 is TGCGCCAGCAGTGAGTTCGGGAGAGGGACTAGGATCAATGAGCAGTTCTTC.

The CDR3 loop reads CASSQGSTGGGNQPQHF. In DNA, the CDR3 is TGCGCCAGCAGCCAAGGGTCCACAGGGGGAGGCAATCAGCCCCAGCATTTT. V gene TRBV4-1 combines with J gene TRBJ1-5; the match to TRBD1 covers 8 bases. Unmatched junction bases numbered 7, after V lost 1 base and J lost 2 bases. Germline CDR1 and CDR2: MGHRA and YSYEKL. CDR3 length equals 17 residues.

The chain couples TRBV6-5 to TRBJ2-1; tentatively, D is TRBD2 (6 bases). Deletions cut 6 bases from V and 4 bases from J, with 13 bases between. This CDR3 spans 14 amino acids. Germline loops: CDR1 MNHEY, CDR2 SVGAGI. CDR3 amino acids: CASRPPGEYNEQFF. CDR3 DNA sequence: TGTGCCAGCAGACCCCCGGGGGAGTACAATGAGCAGTTCTTC.

The chain combines TRBV5-6 with TRBJ2-7; D uncertain. Germline V gives CDR1 SGHDT, CDR2 YYEEEE. This CDR3 comprises 14 residues. The V end was cut by 4 bases, the J end by 6 bases, with 17 bases between. The CDR3 nucleotides are TGTGCCAGCAGCCGAACTTCCGCAGGCCGCGAGCAGTACTTC. Translated: CASSRTSAGREQYF.

This clone was seen only a few times. The rearrangement links TRBV19 to TRBJ1-6, with D possibly matching TRBD1 (6 bases). V lost 4 bases and J lost 0, with 13 bases in between. The CDR3 has 17 amino acids. Germline CDR1 is LNHDA and CDR2 is SQIVND (reference sequence). The DNA of the CDR3 is TGTGCCAGTAGTAAAACAGACAGGAGCTCCTATAATTCACCCCTCCACTTT. Translating gives CASSKTDRSSYNSPLHF.

This clone was counted a few times. This rearrangement joins TRBV19 to TRBJ2-7; 16 bases align to TRBD2. From germline, CDR1 is LNHDA and CDR2 SQIVND (reference sequence). The CDR3 sequence is 19 residues long. V shed 6 bases, J shed 1 base, and the junction held 12 bases outside the gene matches. Written as DNA, the CDR3 is TGTGCCAGTAGCCCAACTCCGCCGGGACTAGCGGGGGGGTCCTACGAGCAGTACTTC. Translated: CASSPTPPGLAGGSYEQYF.

The V call is TRBV6-5, the J call TRBJ1-3; no clear D gene. The CDR3 spans 16 residues. CDR1 and CDR2 from the germline V gene are MNHEY and SVGAGI. Trimming pared 0 bases from V and 0 bases from J, leaving 9 bases between. Written as DNA, the CDR3 is TGTGCCAGCAGTTACTCCGTCCACTTCTCTGGAAACACCATATATTTT. As protein: CASSYSVHFSGNTIYF.

This clone appeared a single time. Written as DNA, the CDR3 is TGTGCCAACGCCCGGACAGGGGGAAACTATGGCTACACCTTC. This translates into CANARTGGNYGYTF. The J gene is TRBJ1-2, the V gene TRBV6-1; 10 bases line up with TRBD1. The germline gives CDR1 MNHNS, CDR2 SASEGT. J was trimmed by 2 bases and V by 10 bases; bases with no gene match: 7. CDR3 length equals 14 residues.

The V and J genes are TRBV6-5 and TRBJ1-5; TRBD1 might be the D (6 bases). The germline V gene has CDR1 MNHEY and CDR2 SVGAGI. The CDR3 is made up of 13 amino acids. V was trimmed by 8 bases and J by 4 bases, leaving 12 bases between them. Written as DNA, the CDR3 is TGTGCCAGCCGGGGACACCCGAATCAGCCCCAGCATTTT. The encoded protein is CASRGHPNQPQHF.

The J gene is TRBJ2-6, the V gene TRBV27; D might be TRBD2 (5 bases). Looked up from germline, CDR1 is MNHEY and CDR2 is SMNVEV (reference sequence). V was trimmed by 4 bases and J by 4 bases, leaving 11 bases between them. The CDR3 has 15 amino acids. Here the CDR3 reads CASSSLGSGANVLTF. CDR3 nucleotides: TGTGCCAGCAGTTCATTAGGGAGCGGGGCCAACGTCCTGACTTTC.

This clone rates as medium-sized. J is TRBJ1-4 and V is TRBV4-3; perhaps TRBD1 as D (6 bases). CDR1 is LGHNA, CDR2 YSLEER, per germline. The CDR3 is 16 amino acids. V was pared by 0 bases and J by 5 bases, with 13 bases between. The CDR3 sequence: CASSQEVSQGNEKLFF. Here the CDR3 DNA reads TGCGCCAGCAGCCAAGAAGTAAGCCAGGGGAATGAAAAACTGTTTTTT.

V and J are TRBV27 and TRBJ2-3; TRBD2 agrees at 8 bases. The junction had 10 bases not matched to a gene; V was cut back by 4 bases and J by 1 base. The CDR3 runs 17 residues. Germline CDR1 MNHEY, CDR2 SMNVEV (reference sequence). This CDR3 is CASSSGGPVVRTDTQYF. Here the CDR3 DNA reads TGTGCCAGCAGTTCGGGGGGGCCCGTTGTTCGCACAGATACGCAGTATTTT.

This clone was recorded only once. This chain uses TRBV5-4 with TRBJ2-1, with no clear D. Germline V gene lookup returns CDR1 SGHNT and CDR2 YYREEE (reference sequence). Trimming removed 4 bases from V and 1 base from J, with 9 bases in between. The CDR3 runs 14 residues. The CDR3 here is CASSPELSYNEQFF. CDR3 nucleotide sequence: TGTGCCAGCAGCCCGGAGCTATCCTACAATGAGCAGTTCTTC. Together with reference TRBV5-4 and TRBJ2-1, the CDR3 gives the full variable domain: ETGVTQSPTHLIKTRGQQVTLRCSSQSGHNTVSWYQQALGQGPQFIFQYYREEENGRGNFPPRFSGLQFPNYSSELNVNALELDDSALYLCASSPELSYNEQFFGPGTRLTVL.

The chain couples TRBV5-1 to TRBJ2-7; 7 bases align to TRBD2. V shed 0 bases and J 4 bases; nucleotides not matched to a gene: 7. The CDR3 covers 15 residues. Per the germline V gene, CDR1 is SGHRS and CDR2 is YFSETQ. The CDR3 DNA reads as TGCGCCAGCAGCTTGGTAGGATCGGGGGGTTACGAGCAGTACTTC. Protein product: CASSLVGSGGYEQYF.